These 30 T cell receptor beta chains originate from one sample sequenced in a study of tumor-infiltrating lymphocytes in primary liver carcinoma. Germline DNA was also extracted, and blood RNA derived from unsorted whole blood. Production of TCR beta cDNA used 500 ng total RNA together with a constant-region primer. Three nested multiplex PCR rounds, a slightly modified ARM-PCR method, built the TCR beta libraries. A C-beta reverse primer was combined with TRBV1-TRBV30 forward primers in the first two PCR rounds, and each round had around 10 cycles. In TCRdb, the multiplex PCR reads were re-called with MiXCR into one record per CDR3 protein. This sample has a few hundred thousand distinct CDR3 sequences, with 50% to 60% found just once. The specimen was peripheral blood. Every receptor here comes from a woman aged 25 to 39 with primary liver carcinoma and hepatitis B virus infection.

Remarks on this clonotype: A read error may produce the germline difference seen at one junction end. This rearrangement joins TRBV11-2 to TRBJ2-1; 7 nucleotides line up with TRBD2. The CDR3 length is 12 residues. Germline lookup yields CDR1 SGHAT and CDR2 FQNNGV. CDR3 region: CASSSPRGEQSF. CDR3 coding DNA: TGTGCCAGCAGCTCCCCACGGGGGGAGCAGTCCTTC.

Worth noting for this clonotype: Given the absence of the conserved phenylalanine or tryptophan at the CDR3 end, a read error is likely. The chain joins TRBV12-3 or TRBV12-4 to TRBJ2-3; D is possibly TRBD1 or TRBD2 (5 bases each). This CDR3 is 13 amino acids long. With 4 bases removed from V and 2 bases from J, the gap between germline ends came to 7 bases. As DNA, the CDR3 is TGTGCCAGCAGTTACGGGGCCACAGATACGCAGTATCTT. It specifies CASSYGATDTQYL.

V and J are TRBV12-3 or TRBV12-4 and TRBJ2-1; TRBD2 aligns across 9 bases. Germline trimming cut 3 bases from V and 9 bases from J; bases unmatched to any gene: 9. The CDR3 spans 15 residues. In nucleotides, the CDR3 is TGTGCCAGCAGTTTTGCGGCGGGAGGGCCCGGTGAGCAGTTCTTC. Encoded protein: CASSFAAGGPGEQFF.

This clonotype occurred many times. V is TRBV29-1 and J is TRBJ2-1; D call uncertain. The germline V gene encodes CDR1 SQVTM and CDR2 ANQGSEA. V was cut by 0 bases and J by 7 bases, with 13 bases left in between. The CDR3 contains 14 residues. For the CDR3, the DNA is TGCAGCGTTGAAGATCCCCGCCCTGCGAATGAGCAGTTCTTC. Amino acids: CSVEDPRPANEQFF.

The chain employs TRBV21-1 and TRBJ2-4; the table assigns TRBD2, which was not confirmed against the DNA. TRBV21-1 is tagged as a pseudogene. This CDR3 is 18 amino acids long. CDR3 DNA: TGTACCAGCAGCTTCGGGACTAGCGGGAGTCAGGCCAAAAACATTCAGTACTTC. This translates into CTSSFGTSGSQAKNIQYF.

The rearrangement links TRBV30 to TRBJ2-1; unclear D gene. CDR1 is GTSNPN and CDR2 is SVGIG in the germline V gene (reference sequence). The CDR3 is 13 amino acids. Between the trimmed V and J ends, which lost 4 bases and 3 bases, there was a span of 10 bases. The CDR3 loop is CAWTKSNYNEQFF. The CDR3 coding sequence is TGTGCCTGGACAAAGTCAAACTACAATGAGCAGTTCTTC.

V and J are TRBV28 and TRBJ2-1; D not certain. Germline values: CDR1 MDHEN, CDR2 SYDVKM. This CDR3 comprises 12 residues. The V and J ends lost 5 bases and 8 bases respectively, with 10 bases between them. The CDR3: CASSSAADEQFF. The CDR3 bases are TGTGCCAGCAGTAGCGCGGCCGATGAGCAGTTCTTC.

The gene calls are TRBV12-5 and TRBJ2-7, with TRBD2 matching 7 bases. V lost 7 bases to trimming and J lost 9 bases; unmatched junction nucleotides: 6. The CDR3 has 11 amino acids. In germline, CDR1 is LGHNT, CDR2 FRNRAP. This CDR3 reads CASAAGAMQYF. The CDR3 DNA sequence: TGTGCTAGTGCGGCGGGAGCGATGCAGTACTTC.

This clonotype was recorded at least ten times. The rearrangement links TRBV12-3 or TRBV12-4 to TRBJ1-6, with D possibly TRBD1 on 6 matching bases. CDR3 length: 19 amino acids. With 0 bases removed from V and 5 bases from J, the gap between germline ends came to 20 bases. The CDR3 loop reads CASSLATLQGRGNNSPLHF. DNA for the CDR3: TGTGCCAGCAGTTTAGCCACCCTCCAGGGGAGGGGAAATAATTCACCCCTCCACTTT.

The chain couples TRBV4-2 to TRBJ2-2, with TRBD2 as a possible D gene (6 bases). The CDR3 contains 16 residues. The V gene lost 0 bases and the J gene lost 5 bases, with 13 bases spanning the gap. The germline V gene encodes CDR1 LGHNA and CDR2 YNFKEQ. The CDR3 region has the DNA TGTGCCAGCAGCCAAGATGGGCGGGGATCGACCGGGGAGCTGTTTTTT. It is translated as CASSQDGRGSTGELFF.

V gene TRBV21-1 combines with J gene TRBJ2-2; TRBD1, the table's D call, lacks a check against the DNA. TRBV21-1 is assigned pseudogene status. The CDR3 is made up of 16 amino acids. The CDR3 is CASSKKDRARTGGLFF. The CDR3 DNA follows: TGTGCCAGCAGCAAGAAGGACAGGGCCCGCACTGGGGGGCTGTTTTTT.

CDR3 DNA: TGTGCCAGCAGTTACGATGGAAAGGGGCAAGAGACCCAGTACTTC. It codes for CASSYDGKGQETQYF. The chain uses TRBV6-6 and TRBJ2-5; D may be TRBD1 (5 bases). V was trimmed by 2 bases and J by 2 bases, leaving 12 bases between them. Germline-derived CDR1 and CDR2 are MNHNY and SVGAGI (reference sequence). CDR3 length: 15 residues.

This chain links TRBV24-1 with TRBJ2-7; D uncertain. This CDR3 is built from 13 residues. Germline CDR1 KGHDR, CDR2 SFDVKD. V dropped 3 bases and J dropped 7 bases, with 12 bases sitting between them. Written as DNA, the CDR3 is TGTGCCACCAGTGATCTCCCGGCGGAAGAGCAGTACTTC. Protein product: CATSDLPAEEQYF.

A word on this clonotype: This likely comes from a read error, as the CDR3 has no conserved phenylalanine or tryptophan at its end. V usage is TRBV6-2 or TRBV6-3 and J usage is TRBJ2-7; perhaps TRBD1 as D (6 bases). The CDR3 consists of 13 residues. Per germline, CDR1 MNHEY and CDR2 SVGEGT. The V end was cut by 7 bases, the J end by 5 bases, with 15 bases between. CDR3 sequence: CASTGRGSDEQYS. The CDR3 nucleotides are TGTGCCAGCACGGGCAGGGGATCGGACGAGCAGTACTCC.

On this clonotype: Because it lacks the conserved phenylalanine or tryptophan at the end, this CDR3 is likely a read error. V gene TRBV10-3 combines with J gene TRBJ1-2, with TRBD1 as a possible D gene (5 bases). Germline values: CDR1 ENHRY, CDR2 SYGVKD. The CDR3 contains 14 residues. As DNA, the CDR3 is TGTACCATCAGTGAGTCGAAGGGGTTCTATGGCTACACCCTC. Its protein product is CTISESKGFYGYTL.

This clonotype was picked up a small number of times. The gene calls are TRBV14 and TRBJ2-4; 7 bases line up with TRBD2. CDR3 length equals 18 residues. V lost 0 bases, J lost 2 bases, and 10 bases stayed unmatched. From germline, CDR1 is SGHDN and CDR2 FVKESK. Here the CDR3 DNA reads TGTGCCAGCAGCCAAGATTACGGCGGGAGTGGAACCAAAAACATTCAGTACTTC. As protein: CASSQDYGGSGTKNIQYF.

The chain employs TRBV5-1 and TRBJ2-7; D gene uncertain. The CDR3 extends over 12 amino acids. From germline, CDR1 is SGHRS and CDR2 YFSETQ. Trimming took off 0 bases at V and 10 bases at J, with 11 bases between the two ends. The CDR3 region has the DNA TGCGCCAGCAGCTTGGACTCTCGTTTCCAGTACTTC. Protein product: CASSLDSRFQYF.

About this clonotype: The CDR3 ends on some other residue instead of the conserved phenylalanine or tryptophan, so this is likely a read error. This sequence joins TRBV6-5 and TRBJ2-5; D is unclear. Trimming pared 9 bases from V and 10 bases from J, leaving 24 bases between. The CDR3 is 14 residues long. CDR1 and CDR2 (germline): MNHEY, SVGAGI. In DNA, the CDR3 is TGTGCCAGGGGGTCGGTGGGCCTTTCAAGTGACCAGTACCTC. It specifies CARGSVGLSSDQYL.

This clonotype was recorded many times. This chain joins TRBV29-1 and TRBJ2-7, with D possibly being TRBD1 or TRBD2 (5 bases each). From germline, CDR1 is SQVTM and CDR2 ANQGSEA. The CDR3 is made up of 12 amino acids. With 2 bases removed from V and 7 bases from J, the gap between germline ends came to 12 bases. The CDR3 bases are TGCAGCGTTGAATGGGGGTCTGAGGAGCAGTACTTC. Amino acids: CSVEWGSEEQYF.

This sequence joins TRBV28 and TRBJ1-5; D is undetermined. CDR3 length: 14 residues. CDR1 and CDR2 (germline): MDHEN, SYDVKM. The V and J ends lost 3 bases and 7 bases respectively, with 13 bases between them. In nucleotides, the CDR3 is TGTGCCAGCAGTTTCCGCGCGGGAATACAGCCCCAGCATTTT. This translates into CASSFRAGIQPQHF. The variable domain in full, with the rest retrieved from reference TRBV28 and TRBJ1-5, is DVKVTQSSRYLVKRTGEKVFLECVQDMDHENMFWYRQDPGLGLRLIYFSYDVKMKEKGDIPEGYSVSREKKERFSLILESASTNQTSMYLCASSFRAGIQPQHFGDGTRLSIL.

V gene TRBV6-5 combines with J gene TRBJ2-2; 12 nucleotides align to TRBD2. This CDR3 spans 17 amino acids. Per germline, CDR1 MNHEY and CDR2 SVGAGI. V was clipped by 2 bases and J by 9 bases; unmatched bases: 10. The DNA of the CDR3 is TGTGCCAGCAGTTACCCTTCCCCTAGCGGGAGGGTAAGGGAGCTGTTTTTT. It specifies CASSYPSPSGRVRELFF.

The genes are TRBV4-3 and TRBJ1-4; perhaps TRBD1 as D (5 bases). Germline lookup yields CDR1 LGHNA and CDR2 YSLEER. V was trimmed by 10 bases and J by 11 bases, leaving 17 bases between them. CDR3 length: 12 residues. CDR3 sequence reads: CANNHSGTKLFF. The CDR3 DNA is TGCGCCAACAACCATTCCGGGACCAAACTGTTTTTT.

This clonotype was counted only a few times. The CDR3 coding sequence is TGCGCCAGCAGCCAAGTGACCGGGGAGCTGTTTTTT. It translates to CASSQVTGELFF. V and J are TRBV4-1 and TRBJ2-2; no clear D gene. Germline values: CDR1 MGHRA, CDR2 YSYEKL. This CDR3 contains 12 residues. The V gene lost 1 base and the J gene lost 5 bases, with 2 bases spanning the gap.

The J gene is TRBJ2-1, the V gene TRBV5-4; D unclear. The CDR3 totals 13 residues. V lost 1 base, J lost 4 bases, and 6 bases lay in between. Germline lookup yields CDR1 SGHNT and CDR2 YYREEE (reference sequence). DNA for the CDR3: TGTGCCAGCAGCTTGACAGCATACAATGAGCAGTTCTTC. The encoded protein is CASSLTAYNEQFF.

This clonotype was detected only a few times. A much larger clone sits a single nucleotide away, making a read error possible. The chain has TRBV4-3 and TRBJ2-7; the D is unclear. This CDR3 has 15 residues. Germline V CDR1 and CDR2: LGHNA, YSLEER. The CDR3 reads CTSSDQISPRYEQYF. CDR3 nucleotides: TGCACCAGCAGCGACCAAATTAGCCCTCGATACGAGCAGTACTTC.

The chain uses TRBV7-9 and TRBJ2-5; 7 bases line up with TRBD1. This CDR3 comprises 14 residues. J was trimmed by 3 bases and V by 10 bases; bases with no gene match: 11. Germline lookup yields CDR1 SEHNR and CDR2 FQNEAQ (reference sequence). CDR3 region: CATYPGTDKETQYF. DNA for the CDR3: TGTGCCACTTACCCCGGGACAGACAAAGAGACCCAGTACTTC.

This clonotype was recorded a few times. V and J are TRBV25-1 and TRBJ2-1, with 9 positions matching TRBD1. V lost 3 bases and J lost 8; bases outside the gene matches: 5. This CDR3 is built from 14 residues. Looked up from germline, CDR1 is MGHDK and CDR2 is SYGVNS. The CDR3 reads CASSERGQGYEQFF. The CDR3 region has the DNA TGTGCCAGCAGTGAGAGGGGACAGGGCTATGAGCAGTTCTTC.

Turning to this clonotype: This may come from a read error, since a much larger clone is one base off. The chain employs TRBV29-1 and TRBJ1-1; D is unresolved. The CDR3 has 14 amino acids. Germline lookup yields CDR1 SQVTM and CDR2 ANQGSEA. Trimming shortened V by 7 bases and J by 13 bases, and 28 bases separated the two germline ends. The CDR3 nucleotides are TGCAGCGCCGCCCACACGGACTTACGAGGCCAAGGTTTCTTT. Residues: CSAAHTDLRGQGFF.

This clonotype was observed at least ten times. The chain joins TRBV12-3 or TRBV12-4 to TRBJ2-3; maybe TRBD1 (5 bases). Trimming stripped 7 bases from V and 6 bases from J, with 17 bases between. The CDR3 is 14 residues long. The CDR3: CASNTGGHGDTQYF. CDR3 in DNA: TGTGCCAGCAATACGGGTGGACACGGGGATACGCAGTATTTT.

The DNA of the CDR3 is TGTGCCAACAAATCCGAATTTAGCGCGGATACGCAGTATTTT. It yields the protein CANKSEFSADTQYF. The chain carries TRBV12-3 or TRBV12-4 and TRBJ2-3; perhaps TRBD2 as D (5 bases). The CDR3 has 14 amino acids. V dropped 10 bases and J dropped 6 bases, with 20 bases sitting between them.